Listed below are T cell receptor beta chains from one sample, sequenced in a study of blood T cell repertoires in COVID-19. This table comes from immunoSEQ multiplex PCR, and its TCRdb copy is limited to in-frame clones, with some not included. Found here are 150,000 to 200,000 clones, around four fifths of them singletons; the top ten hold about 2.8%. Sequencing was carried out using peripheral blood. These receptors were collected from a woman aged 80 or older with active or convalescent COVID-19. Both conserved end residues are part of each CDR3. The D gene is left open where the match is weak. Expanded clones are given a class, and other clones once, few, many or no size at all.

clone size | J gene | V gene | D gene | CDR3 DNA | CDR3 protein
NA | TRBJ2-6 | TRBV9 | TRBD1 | TGTGCCAGCAGCGTTGGGACAGGGAACTCTGGGGCCAACGTCCTGACTTTC | CASSVGTGNSGANVLTF
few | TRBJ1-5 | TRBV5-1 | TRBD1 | TGCGCCAGCAGACCCAATACAGGGGGAGGGCAGCCCCAGCATTTT | CASRPNTGGGQPQHF
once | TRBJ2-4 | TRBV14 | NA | TGTGCCAGCAGCCAAGAACGACAGGGACTAGCCAAAAACATTCAGTACTTC | CASSQERQGLAKNIQYF
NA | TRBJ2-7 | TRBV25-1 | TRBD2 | TGTGCCAGCAGTGAATACGGGGGGGGACATTACGAGCAGTACTTC | CASSEYGGGHYEQYF
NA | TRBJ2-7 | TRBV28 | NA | TGTGCCAGCAGTTTAGGTCAGGGCCTCTACGAGCAGTACTTC | CASSLGQGLYEQYF
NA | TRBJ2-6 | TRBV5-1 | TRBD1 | TGCGCCAGCAGCTTGGTGGACAGGGCCGGGGCCAACGTCCTGACTTTC | CASSLVDRAGANVLTF
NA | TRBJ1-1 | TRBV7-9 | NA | TGTGCCAGCAGCTTCAGGGAACGGAACACTGAAGCTTTCTTT | CASSFRERNTEAFF
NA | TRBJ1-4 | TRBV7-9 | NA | TGTGCCGGGGGCGGAGAGGATGAAAAACTGTTTTTT | CAGGGEDEKLFF
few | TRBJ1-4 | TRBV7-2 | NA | TGTGCCAGCAGCTTAGCCGGGGTCAGTAATGAAAAACTGTTTTTT | CASSLAGVSNEKLFF
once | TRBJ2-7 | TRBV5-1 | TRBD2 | TGCGCCAGCAGCTTGGTTGCGGGGGGGCTTTACGAGCAGTACTTC | CASSLVAGGLYEQYF
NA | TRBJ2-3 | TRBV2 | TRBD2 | TGTGCCAGCAGTGTCCTAGCTAGCGGGGGGTCAGATACGCAGTATTTT | CASSVLASGGSDTQYF
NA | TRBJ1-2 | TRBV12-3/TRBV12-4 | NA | TGTGCCAGCAGCACCGGGGGGGGCTACACCTTC | CASSTGGGYTF
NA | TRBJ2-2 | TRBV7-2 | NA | TGTGCCAGCAGCTTAGGCAGTAACCAAGCCGGGGAGCTGTTTTTT | CASSLGSNQAGELFF
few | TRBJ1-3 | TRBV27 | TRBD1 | TGTGCCAGCAGAAAACAGGGGTCTGGAAACACCATATATTTT | CASRKQGSGNTIYF
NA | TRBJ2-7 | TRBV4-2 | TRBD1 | TGTGCCAGCAGCCGCGACAGGGAAACCTACGAGCAGTACTTC | CASSRDRETYEQYF
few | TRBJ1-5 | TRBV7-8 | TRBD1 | TGTGCCAGCAGCTCCGGGACAGGGGGGAATCAGCCCCAGCATTTT | CASSSGTGGNQPQHF
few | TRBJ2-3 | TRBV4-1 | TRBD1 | TGCGCCAGCAGTCGACAGGGAGGCACAGATACGCAGTATTTT | CASSRQGGTDTQYF
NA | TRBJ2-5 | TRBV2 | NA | TGTGCCAGCAGTGAAATGCAGAACCCCCAAGAGACCCAGTACTTC | CASSEMQNPQETQYF
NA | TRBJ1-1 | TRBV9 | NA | TGTGCCAGCAGCGTAGGGGTCCCAGGGGAAGCTGAAGCTTTCTTT | CASSVGVPGEAEAFF
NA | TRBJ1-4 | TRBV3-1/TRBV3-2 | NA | TGTGCCAGCAGCCTCGGGGGGGCTGTTCAGGAAAAACTGTTTTTT | CASSLGGAVQEKLFF
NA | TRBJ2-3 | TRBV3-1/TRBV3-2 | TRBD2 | TGTGCCAGCAGCCCCCGGGGGGGTCCAGATACGCAGTATTTT | CASSPRGGPDTQYF
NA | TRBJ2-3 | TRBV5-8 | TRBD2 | TGTGCCAGCAGAAAAAGGGAGTCGAATAGCGGGGGTGGAGATACGCAGTATTTT | CASRKRESNSGGGDTQYF
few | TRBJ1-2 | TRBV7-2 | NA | TGTGCCAGCAGCTTAGGCGCAGGGGCCGGGATTTATGGCTACACCTTC | CASSLGAGAGIYGYTF
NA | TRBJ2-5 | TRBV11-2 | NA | TGTGCCAGCGGTAACAGGGTGATTGAGGAGACCCAGTACTTC | CASGNRVIEETQYF
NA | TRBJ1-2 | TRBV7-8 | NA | TGTGCCAGCAGCTCTCGAGGGCCGTCGACACAATATGGCTACACCTTC | CASSSRGPSTQYGYTF
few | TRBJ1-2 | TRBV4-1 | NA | TGCGCCAGCAGCCAGTTGACCGATCGAGGGGGCTACACCTTC | CASSQLTDRGGYTF
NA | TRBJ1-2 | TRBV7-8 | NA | TGTGCCAGCAGCTTAGATACAGGGACCTCTCCCATGGGCTACACCTTC | CASSLDTGTSPMGYTF
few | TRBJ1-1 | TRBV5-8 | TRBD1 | TGTGCCAGCAGGTTGACAGGGGGGAACACTGAAGCTTTCTTT | CASRLTGGNTEAFF
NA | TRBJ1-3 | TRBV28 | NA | TGTGCCAGCAGTTTTAAACCCCGTGGGCAGGCCGTCTCTGGAAACACCATATATTTT | CASSFKPRGQAVSGNTIYF
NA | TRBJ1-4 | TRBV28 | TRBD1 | TGTGCCAGCAGTTCTACCAGGGGGCCAGAAACTAATGAAAAACTGTTTTTT | CASSSTRGPETNEKLFF
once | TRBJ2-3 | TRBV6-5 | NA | TGTGCCAGCAGTTTACAGGAGGATACGCAGTATTTT | CASSLQEDTQYF
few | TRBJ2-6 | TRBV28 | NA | TGTGCCAGCAGTTTAATCGGAGGTGGGGCCAACGTCCTGACTTTC | CASSLIGGGANVLTF
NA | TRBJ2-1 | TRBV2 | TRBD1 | TGTGCCAGCATAGCGCAGGGGGACAATGAGCAGTTCTTC | CASIAQGDNEQFF
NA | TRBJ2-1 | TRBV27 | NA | TGTGCCAGCACCCCATTAGGAGTAATTCTTGACAATGAGCAGTTCTTC | CASTPLGVILDNEQFF
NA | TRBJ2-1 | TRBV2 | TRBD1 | TGTGCCAGCAGGGTGGACAGGGGTTCCTACAATGAGCAGTTCTTC | CASRVDRGSYNEQFF
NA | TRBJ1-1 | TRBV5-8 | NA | TGTGCCAGCAGCCTGAGGGGAGGGTGGGAAGCTTTCTTT | CASSLRGGWEAFF
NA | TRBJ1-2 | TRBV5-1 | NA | TGCGCCAGCAGCTCAAACCGGGGGACTGGTGGCTACACCTTC | CASSSNRGTGGYTF
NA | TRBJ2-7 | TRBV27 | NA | TGTGCCAGCAGGGATAGCGGACCTCACCACGAGCAGTACTTC | CASRDSGPHHEQYF
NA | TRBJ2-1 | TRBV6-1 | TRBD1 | TGTGCCAGCAGGGGGGACAGTACTTACAATGAGCAGTTCTTC | CASRGDSTYNEQFF
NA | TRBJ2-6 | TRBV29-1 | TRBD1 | TGCAGCGTTGGGGGAAGACAGGGGACCTCTGGGGCCAACGTCCTGACTTTC | CSVGGRQGTSGANVLTF
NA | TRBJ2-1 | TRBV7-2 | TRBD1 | TGTGCCAGCAGCCCGCCGGGACAGGGGTACAATGAGCAGTTCTTC | CASSPPGQGYNEQFF
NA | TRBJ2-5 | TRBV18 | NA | TGTGCCAGCTCAACTCTGGGCACTTACCAAGAGACCCAGTACTTC | CASSTLGTYQETQYF
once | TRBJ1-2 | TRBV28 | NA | TGTGCCAGCATACCCTTCACGAGGGTGGATTTGGGGGGCTACACCTTC | CASIPFTRVDLGGYTF
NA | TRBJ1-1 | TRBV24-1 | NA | TGTGCCACCAGTAGTGCAGGGAGGGACACTGAAGCTTTCTTT | CATSSAGRDTEAFF
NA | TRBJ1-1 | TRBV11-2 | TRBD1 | TGTGCCAGCAGGGCGCCGGGACAGGGGCAGGGCACTGAAGCTTTCTTT | CASRAPGQGQGTEAFF
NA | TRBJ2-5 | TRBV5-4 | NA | TGTGCCAGCAGCTCTGGGCCTAGCCCGGAGACCCAGTACTTC | CASSSGPSPETQYF
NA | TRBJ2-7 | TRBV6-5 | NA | TGTGCCAGCAGTTACCGGACTCCACCGAGGGCCGAGCAGTACTTT | CASSYRTPPRAEQYF
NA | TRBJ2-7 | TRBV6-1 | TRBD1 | TGTGCCAGCAGTGAAGCCCCGGGACAGGGTACGCAGTACTTC | CASSEAPGQGTQYF
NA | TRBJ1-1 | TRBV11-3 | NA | TGTGCCAGCAGCTTCAGGGGAAGCATGAACACTGAAGCTTTCTTT | CASSFRGSMNTEAFF
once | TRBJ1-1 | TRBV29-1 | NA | TGCAGCGTTGCCTGGACAGAAGCTTTCTTT | CSVAWTEAFF
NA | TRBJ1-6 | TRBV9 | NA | TGTGCCAGCAGCGTAGGAAACAGGGAGAATTCACCCCTCCACTTT | CASSVGNRENSPLHF
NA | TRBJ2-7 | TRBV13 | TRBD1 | TGTGCCAGCAGCCCAGGACAGGGGAACGAGCAGTACTTC | CASSPGQGNEQYF
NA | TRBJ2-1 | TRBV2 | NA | TGTGCCAGCATGGCGGGGGCCCTGAATGAGCAGTTCTTC | CASMAGALNEQFF
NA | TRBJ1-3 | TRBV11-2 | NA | TGTGCCAGCAGCCTAGTCGGGGGTTCGATAGGAAACACCATATATTTT | CASSLVGGSIGNTIYF
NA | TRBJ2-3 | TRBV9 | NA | TGTGCCAGCAGCGACGGGGGGCCTGCAGATACGCAGTATTTT | CASSDGGPADTQYF
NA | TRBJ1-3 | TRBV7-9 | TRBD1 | TGTGCCAGCAGCTTAATGCAGGGGGCAGGGTCTGGAAACACCATATATTTT | CASSLMQGAGSGNTIYF
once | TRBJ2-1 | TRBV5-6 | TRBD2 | TGTGCCAGCAGCTTGGACGGACTAGCGAACTACAATGAGCAGTTCTTC | CASSLDGLANYNEQFF
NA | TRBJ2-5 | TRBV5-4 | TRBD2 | TGTGCCAGCAGCTTGGGAGGTAGCGGGGGGGCTCAAGAGACCCAGTACTTC | CASSLGGSGGAQETQYF
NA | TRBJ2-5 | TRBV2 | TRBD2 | TGTGCCAGCAGGATCACTAGCGGCCAGGCGGGAACCCAGTACTTC | CASRITSGQAGTQYF
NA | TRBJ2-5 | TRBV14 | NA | TGTGCCAGCAGCCACATAGTACCGGGAGAGACCCAGTACTTC | CASSHIVPGETQYF